The entry that follows covers one T cell receptor beta chain sequence. Trimming took off 5 bases at V and 3 bases at J, with 19 bases between the two ends. The CDR3 contains 16 residues. CDR1 and CDR2 from the germline V gene are SGHVS and FQNEAQ. This entry comes from a study of shared clonotypes between healthy human individuals. The overall study: Those who served as donors were a couple of women and a few men between the ages of 18 and 49.

Profiling relied on immunoSEQ multiplex PCR, and the TCRdb table lists in-frame clones only, not all of them. The sample shows around 2,000,000 clones, about 92% of them seen only once. Only CD45RO-negative cells positively selected for CCR7 counted as naive CD8 cells, so terminally differentiated effector memory CD45RA+ cells were excluded. The genes are TRBV7-8 and TRBJ1-1, with D perhaps TRBD1 (6 bases). Sequenced: naive CD8+ T cells from PBMCs. The origin of this receptor is a man younger than 30 in good health. Some clones in this sample may be carry-over from other donors' samples. DNA of the CDR3: TGTGCCAGCAGCCCGACAAGGGGGGGGAGTGACACTGAAGCTTTCTTT. Its protein is CASSPTRGGSDTEAFF.